This T cell receptor (beta chain) is drawn from a study of regulatory T cells in long-lasting Graves disease (dated by TCRdb to the early 2020s). Background on the whole study: Antithyroid drugs had been taken for less than 3 months by newly diagnosed Graves' disease patients. Persistent Graves' disease patients were compared with newly diagnosed Graves' disease patients by peripheral blood TCR sequencing and RNA sequencing. The study took place in China and was registered as a clinical trial. A total of about 33 samples underwent TCR sequencing, from about 13 patients with persistent Graves' disease and roughly 20 patients with newly diagnosed Graves' disease.

Study-level results and caveats: Compared with newly diagnosed patients, patients with persistent Graves' disease had lower TCR Shannon entropy and fewer highly expanded clones, which suggests clonal expansion. Sequencing and analysis were limited to the TCR beta chain. Because the primary lesion, thyroid tissue, could not be accessed, the study looked at peripheral blood alone. TRBV28, TRBJ1-2 and TRBJ2-5 were preferentially used in persistent disease, while TRBV20-1 and TRBJ2-1 were favored in newly diagnosed disease. The authors noted that the small sample size was a limitation that may lower accuracy. A larger number of public clonotypes was shared among persistent patients (around 2,700) than among newly diagnosed patients (roughly 980).

Library preparation employed multiplex PCR. The listed sequencing device is Illumina HiSeq 4000. To build TCR beta libraries, CDR3 regions were amplified by Arm-PCR using iRepertoire HTBI primers. Before sequencing, the PCR products underwent gel purification. In the paper's pipeline: Gene usage analysis of CDR3 amino acid clonotypes used the 60 to 75 TRBV and more than 13 TRBJ segments found across samples. COPE and FqMerger were used to merge the filtered high-quality paired reads into contigs. Contigs were aligned with BLAST to IMGT TRBV, TRBD and TRBJ reference genes, and CDR3 was defined per IMGT. Any clonotype with a frequency above 0.1% was classified as a highly expanded clone. Shannon entropy served as the measure of repertoire diversity, while the Gini coefficient captured V-J evenness. Clonotypes shared by more than one individual were considered public. TCRdb reworked the public reads: Q25 trimming with fastp, MiXCR clone assembly, productive beta chains retained. Each CDR3 protein gets just one entry, which takes the most common genes and DNA from the rows behind it. These V and J calls rely on TCRdb rather than the paper's analysis. The sample table contains over 300,000 distinct CDR3 sequences; only one count was recorded for about 14% of them. Jointly, the top ten make up 22% of the sample.

In this sample, this clonotype turned up many times. The antigen it binds to is not known. No qualities accompany the bases; no much larger clone lies one base away. The time point label, as the study defines it: newly diagnosed GD, antithyroid drugs for less than 3 months. RNA was extracted from PBMCs in TRIzol for both TCR sequencing and RNA sequencing. The diagnosis of Graves' disease was made according to American Thyroid Association guidelines. Patients for the study were recruited at an endocrinology department in Xi'an, China. From each patient, around 9 milliliters of peripheral blood was collected into an EDTA anticoagulant tube. Ficoll Paque Plus density gradient separation was used to isolate PBMCs, and no further T cell sorting was performed. An Agilent 2100 Bioanalyzer and agarose gel were used to check RNA quality, while a NanoDrop 2000 measured RNA concentration. From cysteine to phenylalanine, the CDR3 is 14 amino acids long. Only the CDR3 part of the read is kept: 42 bases, read in frame from the first base. In the germline V gene, CDR1 corresponds to SGHTA and CDR2 to FQGNSA. V is shortened by 2 bases, J by 2 bases, and the region joining them spans 7 bases.

This specimen consisted of peripheral blood mononuclear cells (PBMCs), obtained at new diagnosis, from a patient treated with antithyroid drugs. Recombination joined TRBV7-2 with TRBJ2-1; a weak D assignment points to TRBD1 (5 bases agree). The TCR comes from a female donor with Graves disease. The DNA reads as follows: TGTGCCAGCAGCTTACAGACAGCCTACAATGAGCAGTTCTTC. Translated, it gives CASSLQTAYNEQFF. With the rest looked up from the reference TRBV7-2 and TRBJ2-1 genes rather than sequenced, the full variable domain is GAGVSQSPSNKVTEKGKDVELRCDPISGHTALYWYRQSLGQGLEFLIYFQGNSAPDKSGLPSDRFSAERTGGSVSTLTIQRTQQEDSAVYLCASSLQTAYNEQFFGPGTRLTVL.